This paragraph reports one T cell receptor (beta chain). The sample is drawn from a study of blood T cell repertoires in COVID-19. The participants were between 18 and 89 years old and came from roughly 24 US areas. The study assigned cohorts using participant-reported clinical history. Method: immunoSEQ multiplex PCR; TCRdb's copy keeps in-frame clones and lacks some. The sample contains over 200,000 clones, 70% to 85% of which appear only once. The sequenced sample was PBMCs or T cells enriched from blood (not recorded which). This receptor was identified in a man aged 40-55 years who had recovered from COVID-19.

CDR3 sequence reads: CASSYRPSTNEKLFF. In DNA form, the CDR3 reads TGTGCCAGCAGCTATCGTCCTTCAACTAATGAAAAACTGTTTTTT. The gene calls are TRBV7-8 and TRBJ1-4; D not resolved. Trimming took 4 bases from V and 0 from J, leaving 9 bases between them. The germline gives CDR1 SGHVS, CDR2 FQNEAQ. There are 15 residues in the CDR3.